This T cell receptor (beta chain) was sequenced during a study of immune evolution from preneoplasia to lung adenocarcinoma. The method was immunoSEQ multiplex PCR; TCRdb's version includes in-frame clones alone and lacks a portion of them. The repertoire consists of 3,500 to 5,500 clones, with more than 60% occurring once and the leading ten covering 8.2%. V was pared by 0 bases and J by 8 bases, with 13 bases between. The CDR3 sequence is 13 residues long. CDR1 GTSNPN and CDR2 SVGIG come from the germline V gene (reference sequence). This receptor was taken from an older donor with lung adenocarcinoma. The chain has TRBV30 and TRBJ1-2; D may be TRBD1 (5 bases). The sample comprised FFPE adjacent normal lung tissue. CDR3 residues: CAWSVQDSLGYTF. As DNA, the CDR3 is TGTGCCTGGAGTGTACAGGACTCCTTAGGCTACACCTTC.